This T cell receptor (beta chain) was retrieved from a study of T cell responses to AZD1222 COVID-19 vaccine. Study-wide points: Vaccine-related CD4 TCRs covered spike, predominating at 160-218 and 743-854. After two AZD1222 doses, spike-specific TCR breadth and depth rose versus day 0.

Regarding this clone: The antigen is not known.

V lost 8 bases to trimming and J lost 0 bases, with 12 bases between them. Germline V gene sequence: CDR1 SNHLY, CDR2 FYNNEI. The CDR3 is made up of 14 amino acids. The method was immunoSEQ multiplex PCR; TCRdb's version includes in-frame clones alone and lacks a portion of them. The sample has 75,000 to 90,000 clones; approximately 81% are singletons. This TCR came from an adult in good health. The chain recombines TRBV2 with TRBJ2-3; the D gene could be TRBD1 or TRBD2 (5 bases each). The sequencing here drew on peripheral blood, taken on day 0 of AZD1222 vaccination. The CDR3 region is CASFPGPSTDTQYF. CDR3 coding DNA: TGTGCCAGCTTCCCGGGGCCTAGCACAGATACGCAGTATTTT.